The sequence of this TCR beta chain was determined in a study of glioma-infiltrating T cells after dendritic cell vaccination (dated by TCRdb to about 2016). General notes on the study: The cohort included approximately 15 glioblastoma patients drawn from Phase I and II dendritic cell vaccination trials, of whom 9 were newly diagnosed and 6 had recurrent disease. Between about 2002 and 2013, the patients were given dendritic cell vaccination pulsed with autologous tumor lysate. The vaccine was prepared from monocyte-derived dendritic cells that were cultured for approximately seven days with IL-4 and GM-CSF and then pulsed overnight with autologous tumor lysate. TCR sequencing metrics, including TIL content and tumor-blood repertoire overlap, were correlated with survival after dendritic cell vaccination. Three intradermal dendritic cell vaccine injections were administered to patients at biweekly intervals in the arm below the axilla. In glioblastoma patients vaccinated with dendritic cells, deep sequencing of TCR beta CDR3 regions served to measure the amount of tumor-infiltrating lymphocytes and to compare repertoires between tumor and blood.

TCRB CDR3 regions were amplified from approximately 2 ug genomic DNA, or all available DNA if less, using the immunoSEQ assay. The multiplex PCR relied on 60 forward primers for TCR V beta segments and 13 reverse primers for J beta segments. To estimate the number of reads per starting template, synthetic control templates were added to each sample at limiting dilution. The Illumina HiSeq System generated sequencing reads of 87 bp. Per the original workflow: PCR and sequencing errors were removed by a nearest neighbor algorithm that merged closely related sequences. TCR overlap was defined as the percentage of unique tumor TCR beta sequences that were also present in the same patient's peripheral blood. As stored in TCRdb, this immuneACCESS dataset retains in-frame rearrangements with V and J assigned. A fraction of the clones does not appear; measured against another copy, unresolved V genes explain less than half of the discrepancy, and the remainder lacks a known reason. V, J and clone size are those of that table, while D and trimming were read from the DNA. In all, the sample holds tens of thousands of clones, and approximately 78% of those were seen once. The top ten clonotypes cover over 9% of the sample.

Looking up the germline V gene (reference sequence) yields CDR1 SEHNR and CDR2 FQNEAQ. The CDR3 runs 14 amino acids, cysteine and phenylalanine included. The retained sequence is limited to the CDR3, 42 bases, with the frame set at the first base. V loses 4 bases, J loses 11 bases, and the germline ends lie 20 bases apart. To be selected, patients needed enough residual fresh-frozen tumor tissue and more than two years of available survival data. An isocitrate dehydrogenase mutation was not carried by any of the glioblastoma patients, although molecular status was otherwise variable. PBMC collection took place before vaccination, two weeks after the third vaccination, and at tumor progression if progression occurred. The Qiagen DNeasy Blood extraction Kit was used for extraction of genomic DNA. As to this clone: It lacks a known antigen. No base-level quality is on record; no much larger clone is a single base apart.

Here is what the overall study found, with its caveats: TCR clonality showed no direct relationship with survival, which suggests that a diverse polyclonal response may be important. The cohort was small and heterogeneous, and full blood and tumor sets were available for few patients, with initial-recurrent tumor pairs available for even fewer patients. After dendritic cell vaccination, a higher estimated pretreatment TIL content predicted longer time to progression and longer overall survival. The three-group TCR overlap response model was characterized as speculative, and prospective validation of the model was stated to be required.

The material sequenced was blood, taken before dendritic cell vaccination. The clonotype was recovered from a human donor with glioblastoma. The chain employs TRBV7-9 and TRBJ1-2; the D gene is possibly TRBD1, with 6 bases matching. The encoded CDR3 is CASSSLEGGVGYTF. The DNA sequence is given as TGTGCCAGCAGCTCCTTGGAGGGGGGGGTAGGATACACCTTC.